The text below deals with one T cell receptor beta chain. Its antigen remains unidentified. The PCR had 60 Vbeta and 13 Jbeta primers. Sequencing was performed with immunoSEQ multiplex PCR; in TCRdb, only in-frame clones are kept and a portion is missing. The sample lists 100,000 to 150,000 clones; 70% to 75% were seen once. V was shortened by 6 bases and J by 2 bases, with 8 bases between the two germline ends. The length of the CDR3 is 12 residues. From germline, CDR1 is MNHEY and CDR2 SVGAGI. The data derive from a study of cytomegalovirus exposure and HLA in healthy donors. Study-wide results and limits: A highly shared variant cluster was judged a likely technical artifact. Across HLA loci, a later analysis found differing TCR association rates, with DRB1 most and HLA-C fewest. HLA-A and HLA-B allele assignments for most subjects were reportedly predicted accurately using TCR beta sequences.

The origin of this receptor is a male donor in good health and CMV-seronegative. Input material: PBMCs. V usage is TRBV6-5 and J usage is TRBJ2-7, with D maybe TRBD1 (5 bases). The CDR3 DNA is TGTGCCAGCAGCCCCAGGGCCTACGAGCAGTACTTC. Its protein product is CASSPRAYEQYF.